Below, 21 T cell receptor beta chains from the same sample are listed, as sequenced in a study of radiation and T cells in renal cell carcinoma. Profiled with immunoSEQ multiplex PCR; TCRdb holds only in-frame clones, not every one. The table has 130,000 to 150,000 clones, 86% seen once. Sample time point: blood 4 weeks post-SBRT, at nephrectomy. Noted treatment: 15 Gy SBRT to primary tumor, nephrectomy 4 weeks later. This material consisted of blood, taken from a patient whose treatment included radiotherapy and nephrectomy. Receptor source: a woman between 45 and 60 years old with renal cell carcinoma.

The chain uses TRBV19 and TRBJ2-1; D ambiguous. Trimming pared 6 bases from V and 7 bases from J, leaving 13 bases between. The CDR3 loop spans 13 amino acids. Germline CDR1 is LNHDA and CDR2 is SQIVND (reference sequence). Here the CDR3 reads CASSVPKRNEQFF. The CDR3 DNA reads as TGTGCCAGTAGCGTACCCAAGAGGAATGAGCAGTTCTTC.

The chain employs TRBV19 and TRBJ1-1; a possible D gene is TRBD1 (6 bases). The germline gives CDR1 LNHDA, CDR2 SQIVND (reference sequence). This CDR3 has 14 amino acids. Trimming shortened V by 8 bases and J by 0 bases, and 13 bases separated the two germline ends. This CDR3 is CASVRGDLNTEAFF. The CDR3, as DNA: TGTGCCAGTGTTAGGGGGGATTTGAACACTGAAGCTTTCTTT.

This clone was detected once. The V and J genes are TRBV10-3 and TRBJ2-5, with TRBD1 identical over 8 bases. The CDR3 contains 15 residues. Germline V gene data show CDR1 as ENHRY and CDR2 as SYGVKD. The V gene end was trimmed by 0 bases and the J gene end by 4 bases; junction bases not matched to a gene: 4. Here the CDR3 DNA reads TGTGCCATCAGTGAGTCTAGACAGGGGTCAGAGACCCAGTACTTC. It yields the protein CAISESRQGSETQYF.

This clone was counted a single time. The chain employs TRBV5-4 and TRBJ1-1, with TRBD1 as a possible D gene (6 bases). CDR1 is SGHNT, CDR2 YYREEE, per germline (reference sequence). This CDR3 comprises 17 residues. V was shortened by 6 bases and J by 6 bases, with 27 bases between the two germline ends. The CDR3 region has the DNA TGTGCCAGCAACGATCCTAGGGTACACGATGGGGGCGCTGAAGCTTTCTTT. This translates into CASNDPRVHDGGAEAFF.

The chain recombines TRBV10-3 with TRBJ1-2, with 8 bases fitting TRBD1. Germline V CDR1 and CDR2: ENHRY, SYGVKD. The V gene end was trimmed by 1 base and the J gene end by 8 bases; junction bases not matched to a gene: 9. This CDR3 contains 15 residues. The CDR3 nucleotides are TGTGCCATCAGTGAGTTGCCAGGGGGCGCATCGGGCTACACCTTC. Encoded protein: CAISELPGGASGYTF.

This chain uses TRBV7-6 with TRBJ2-5, with a weak D call TRBD2 (5 bases). Germline V lookup: CDR1 SGHVS, CDR2 FNYEAQ. Trimming cost V 6 bases and J 3 bases, with 11 bases left between them. The CDR3 covers 13 residues. CDR3 amino acids: CASSSGIEETQYF. The CDR3 nucleotides read TGTGCCAGCAGTTCCGGGATTGAAGAGACCCAGTACTTC.

The chain couples TRBV9 to TRBJ1-6, with a possible D match to TRBD1 (6 bases). The CDR3 loop spans 18 amino acids. Between the trimmed V and J ends, which lost 3 bases and 8 bases, there was a span of 24 bases. Germline values: CDR1 SGDLS, CDR2 YYNGEE. CDR3 loop: CASSGFGGRIGPDSPLHF. The CDR3 DNA follows: TGTGCCAGCAGCGGGTTCGGGGGGCGAATAGGGCCGGATTCACCCCTCCACTTT.

This clone came up a few times. The chain is built from TRBV28 and TRBJ1-2; D gene uncertain. The CDR3 runs 12 residues. Trimming shortened V by 3 bases and J by 0 bases, and 2 bases separated the two germline ends. Germline assignment: CDR1 MDHEN and CDR2 SYDVKM. CDR3 protein: CASSLTNYGYTF. The CDR3 DNA is TGTGCCAGCAGTTTGACTAACTATGGCTACACCTTC.

The rearrangement links TRBV5-4 to TRBJ1-3; 7 bases match TRBD1. CDR1 is SGHNT and CDR2 is YYREEE in the germline V gene (reference sequence). The CDR3 is 17 residues long. Germline trimming cut 2 bases from V and 0 bases from J; bases unmatched to any gene: 8. The CDR3 DNA reads as TGTGCCAGCAGCTTAGGGGGCTCACGAGACTCTGGAAACACCATATATTTT. Protein product: CASSLGGSRDSGNTIYF.

The chain has TRBV5-1 and TRBJ2-3; no definite D call. This CDR3 is built from 16 residues. Germline values: CDR1 SGHRS, CDR2 YFSETQ. The V and J ends lost 5 bases and 0 bases respectively, with 16 bases between them. Here the CDR3 reads CASRLPDGTSTDTQYF. CDR3 in DNA: TGCGCCAGCAGGCTTCCTGACGGAACTAGCACAGATACGCAGTATTTT.

The genes are TRBV7-9 and TRBJ2-3; no reliable D call. This CDR3 spans 14 amino acids. V was clipped by 5 bases and J by 4 bases, with 13 bases between them. CDR1 is SEHNR, CDR2 FQNEAQ, per germline (reference sequence). CDR3 amino acids: CASSLGVDSDTQYF. The CDR3 DNA sequence: TGTGCCAGCAGCCTTGGGGTCGATTCAGATACGCAGTATTTT.

This clone appeared once. The V call is TRBV5-4, the J call TRBJ2-7; TRBD1 matches 7 bases. The ends lost 4 bases at V and 1 base at J; junction bases unmatched: 8. There are 15 residues in the CDR3. Germline V lookup: CDR1 SGHNT, CDR2 YYREEE (reference sequence). CDR3 sequence (DNA): TGTGCCAGCAGCCGAACCCCGACAGGGTCCTACGAGCAGTACTTC. Residues: CASSRTPTGSYEQYF.

This chain links TRBV6-5 with TRBJ2-5; D is perhaps TRBD1 (6 bases). The J call may be incorrect, as the DNA end agrees better with TRBJ2-7. The CDR3 spans 14 residues. Germline-derived CDR1 and CDR2 are MNHEY and SVGAGI. CDR3 bases: TGTGCCAGCAGCCCGGACAGAGCCCATACCGAGCAGTACTTC. Protein product: CASSPDRAHTEQYF.

The V and J genes are TRBV19 and TRBJ1-4, with D hard to call. Deletions cut 0 bases from V and 8 bases from J, with 10 bases between. Germline-derived CDR1 and CDR2 are LNHDA and SQIVND (reference sequence). This CDR3 contains 14 residues. CDR3 DNA sequence: TGTGCCAGTAGTATAGATCAAGATGGAGAAAAACTGTTTTTT. Its translation: CASSIDQDGEKLFF.

The rearrangement uses TRBV4-3 and TRBJ2-5, with a tentative D call TRBD1 (6 bases). The CDR3 is 16 residues long. Trimming stripped 4 bases from V and 5 bases from J, with 20 bases between. Germline V CDR1 and CDR2: LGHNA, YSLEER. As DNA, the CDR3 is TGCGCCAGCAGCCCTGCCCCTTCAGGGGCGGGCGAGACCCAGTACTTC. Translation: CASSPAPSGAGETQYF.

The genes are TRBV1 and TRBJ1-2. TRBV1 is shown as a pseudogene. CDR3 length equals 13 residues. CDR3 sequence reads: CTSRAGAGDGYTF. DNA of the CDR3: TGCACCAGCAGGGCGGGGGCAGGGGATGGCTACACCTTC.

The CDR3 protein is CASSPDRVDEKLFF. The CDR3 coding sequence is TGTGCCAGCAGTCCGGACAGGGTTGATGAAAAACTGTTTTTT. The chain carries TRBV27 and TRBJ1-4, with 8 bases identical to TRBD1. This CDR3 has 14 amino acids. The V gene end was trimmed by 5 bases and the J gene end by 6 bases; junction bases not matched to a gene: 5. The germline CDR1 and CDR2 sequences are MNHEY and SMNVEV (reference sequence).

This clone was recorded once. The rearrangement links TRBV9 to TRBJ2-2; tentatively, D is TRBD1 (6 bases). The germline V gene has CDR1 SGDLS and CDR2 YYNGEE. The CDR3 loop spans 14 amino acids. The V end was cut by 7 bases, the J end by 1 base, with 11 bases between. The CDR3 sequence: CASGRQENTGELFF. CDR3 in DNA: TGTGCCAGCGGGAGACAGGAGAACACCGGGGAGCTGTTTTTT.

This chain connects TRBV27 to TRBJ1-4; no firm D call. The V end was cut by 8 bases, the J end by 0 bases, with 13 bases between. This CDR3 comprises 15 residues. CDR1 and CDR2 from the germline V gene are MNHEY and SMNVEV (reference sequence). The CDR3 region is CASRPAGSTNEKLFF. CDR3 nucleotide sequence: TGTGCCAGCCGCCCCGCCGGATCAACTAATGAAAAACTGTTTTTT.

Here the CDR3 reads CASSPVKETIYTF. CDR3 in DNA: TGCGCCAGCAGCCCAGTAAAGGAAACCATCTACACCTTC. The chain has TRBV4-3 and TRBJ1-2; D call uncertain. Trimming removed 4 bases at V and 10 bases at J, with 16 bases between. The CDR3 extends over 13 amino acids. Germline CDR1 is LGHNA and CDR2 is YSLEER.

In its sample, this clone was seen a few times. J is TRBJ1-6 and V is TRBV15; D remains ambiguous. V was clipped by 8 bases and J by 6 bases, with 14 bases between them. CDR3 size: 14 residues. CDR1 is LNHNV and CDR2 is YYDKDF in the germline V gene (reference sequence). CDR3 protein: CATEGDRSNSPLHF. CDR3 DNA sequence: TGTGCCACCGAGGGCGACCGAAGTAATTCACCCCTCCACTTT.